This T cell receptor (beta chain) is drawn from a study of blood T cell repertoires in COVID-19. Study-level background: COVID-19 samples from acute and convalescent phases originated in the United States, Italy and Spain. PBMCs, B-cell-depleted T cells, or T cells were the source of the cDNA or gDNA that made up the material.

Patients at the Seattle site were enrolled during active infection and followed longitudinally. The data were produced by immunoSEQ multiplex PCR, yet TCRdb's version contains in-frame clones alone and is incomplete. Altogether about half a million clones are present, roughly nine tenths being singletons, with the ten largest covering 0.7% to 1%. Germline CDR1 is SGHKS and CDR2 is YYEKEE (reference sequence). This CDR3 is built from 16 residues. V was shortened by 1 base and J by 5 bases, with 15 bases between the two germline ends. The TCR comes from a man between 18 and 29 years old with COVID-19, enrolled during active disease. The chain carries TRBV5-5 and TRBJ2-2, with a tentative D call TRBD1 (6 bases). The sample taken for sequencing was peripheral blood. The CDR3 DNA reads TGTGCCAGCAGCTTGCTGGGGGCCAGAACGACCGGGGAGCTGTTTTTT. This translates into CASSLLGARTTGELFF.